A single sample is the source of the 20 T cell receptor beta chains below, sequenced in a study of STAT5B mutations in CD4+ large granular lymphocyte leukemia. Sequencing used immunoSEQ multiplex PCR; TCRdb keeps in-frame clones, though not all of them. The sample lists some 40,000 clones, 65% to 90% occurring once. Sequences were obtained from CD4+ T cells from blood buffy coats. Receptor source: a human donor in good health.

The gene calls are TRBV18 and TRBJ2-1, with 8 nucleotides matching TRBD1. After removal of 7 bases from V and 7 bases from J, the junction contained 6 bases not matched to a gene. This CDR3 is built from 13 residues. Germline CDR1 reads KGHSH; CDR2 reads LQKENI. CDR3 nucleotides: TGTGCCAGCTATACAGGGGGGTCGAATGAGCAGTTCTTC. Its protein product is CASYTGGSNEQFF.

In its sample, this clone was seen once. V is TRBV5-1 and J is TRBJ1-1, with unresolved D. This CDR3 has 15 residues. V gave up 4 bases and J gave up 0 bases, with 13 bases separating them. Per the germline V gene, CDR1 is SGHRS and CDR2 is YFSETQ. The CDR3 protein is CASSPGPSMNTEAFF. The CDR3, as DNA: TGCGCCAGCAGCCCAGGCCCATCGATGAACACTGAAGCTTTCTTT.

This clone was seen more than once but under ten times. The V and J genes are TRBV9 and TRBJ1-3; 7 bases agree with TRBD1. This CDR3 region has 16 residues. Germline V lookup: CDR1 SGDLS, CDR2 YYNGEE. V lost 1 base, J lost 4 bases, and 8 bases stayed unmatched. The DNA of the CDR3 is TGTGCCAGCAGCGTATCGACAGGGCCCGGCGGAAACACCATATATTTT. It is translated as CASSVSTGPGGNTIYF.

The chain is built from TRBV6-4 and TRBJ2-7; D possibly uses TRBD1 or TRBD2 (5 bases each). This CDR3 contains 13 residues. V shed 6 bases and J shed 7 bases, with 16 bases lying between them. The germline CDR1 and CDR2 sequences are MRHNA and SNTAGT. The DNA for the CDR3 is TGTGCCAGCAGCCCGCTCACAGGAGGAGAGCAGTACTTC. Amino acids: CASSPLTGGEQYF.

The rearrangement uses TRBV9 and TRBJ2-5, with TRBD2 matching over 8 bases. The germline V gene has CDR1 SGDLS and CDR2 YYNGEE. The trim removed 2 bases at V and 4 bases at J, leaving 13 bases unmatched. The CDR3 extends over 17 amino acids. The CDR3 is CASSVDHSGGLRETQYF. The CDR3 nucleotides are TGTGCCAGCAGCGTCGACCACTCGGGGGGGCTGAGAGAGACCCAGTACTTC.

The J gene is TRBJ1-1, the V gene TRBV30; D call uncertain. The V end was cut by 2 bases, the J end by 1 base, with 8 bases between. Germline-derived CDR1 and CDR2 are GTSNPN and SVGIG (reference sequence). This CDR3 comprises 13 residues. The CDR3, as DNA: TGTGCCTGGAGTCAGGATACGAACACTGAAGCTTTCTTT. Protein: CAWSQDTNTEAFF.

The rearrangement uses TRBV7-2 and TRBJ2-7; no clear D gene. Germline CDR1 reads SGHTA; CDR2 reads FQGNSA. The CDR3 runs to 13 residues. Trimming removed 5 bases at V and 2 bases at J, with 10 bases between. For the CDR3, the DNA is TGTGCCAGCAGCCCGGACGTAACCTACGAGCAGTACTTC. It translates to CASSPDVTYEQYF.

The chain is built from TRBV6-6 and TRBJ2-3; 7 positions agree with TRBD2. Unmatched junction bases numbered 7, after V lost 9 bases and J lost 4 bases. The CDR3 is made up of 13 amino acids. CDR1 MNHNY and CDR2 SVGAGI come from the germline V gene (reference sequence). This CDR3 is CASSGEGSDTQYF. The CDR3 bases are TGTGCCAGTTCCGGGGAGGGCTCAGATACGCAGTATTTT.

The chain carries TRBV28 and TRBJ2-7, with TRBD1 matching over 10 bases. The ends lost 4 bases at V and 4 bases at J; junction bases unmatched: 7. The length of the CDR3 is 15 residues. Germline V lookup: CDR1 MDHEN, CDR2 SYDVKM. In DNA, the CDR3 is TGTGCCAGCAGTTCCCCCGAGGGACAGGGGTACGAGCAGTACTTC. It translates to CASSSPEGQGYEQYF.

CDR3 DNA: TGTGCCAGCAGCCCGGGCCCCGAACGGGAGCAGTACTTC. Translating gives CASSPGPEREQYF. The V gene is TRBV11-3, the J gene TRBJ2-7, with D unresolved. Trimming took 5 bases from V and 7 from J, leaving 15 bases between them. The CDR3 has 13 residues. Germline V gene data show CDR1 as SGHNT and CDR2 as YENEEA. The entire variable domain, with the rest obtained from reference TRBV11-3 and TRBJ2-7, is as follows: EAGVVQSPRYKIIEKKQPVAFWCNPISGHNTLYWYLQNLGQGPELLIRYENEEAVDDSQLPKDRFSAERLKGVDSTLKIQPAELGDSAVYLCASSPGPEREQYFGPGTRLTVT.

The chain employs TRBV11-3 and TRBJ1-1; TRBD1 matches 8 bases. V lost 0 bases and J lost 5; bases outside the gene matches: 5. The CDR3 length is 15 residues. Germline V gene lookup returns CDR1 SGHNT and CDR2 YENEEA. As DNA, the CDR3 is TGTGCCAGCAGCTTAGATGGCAGGGGGCGTACTGAAGCTTTCTTT. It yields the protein CASSLDGRGRTEAFF.

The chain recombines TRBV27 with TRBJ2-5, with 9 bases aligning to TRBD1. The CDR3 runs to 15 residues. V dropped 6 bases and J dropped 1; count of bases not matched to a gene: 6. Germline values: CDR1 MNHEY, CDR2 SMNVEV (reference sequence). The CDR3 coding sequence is TGTGCCAGCAGCCCGGGACAGGGACCCCAAGAGACCCAGTACTTC. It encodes CASSPGQGPQETQYF.

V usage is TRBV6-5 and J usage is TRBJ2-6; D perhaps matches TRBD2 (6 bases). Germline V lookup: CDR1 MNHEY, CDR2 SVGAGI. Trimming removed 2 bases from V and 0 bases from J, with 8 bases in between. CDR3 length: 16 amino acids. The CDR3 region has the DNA TGTGCCAGCAGTTACGGAGGGAGCTCTGGGGCCAACGTCCTGACTTTC. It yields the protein CASSYGGSSGANVLTF.

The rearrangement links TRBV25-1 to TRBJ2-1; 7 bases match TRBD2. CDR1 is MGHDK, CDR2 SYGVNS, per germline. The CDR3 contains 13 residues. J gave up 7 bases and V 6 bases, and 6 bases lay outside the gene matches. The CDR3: CASSWGGRNEQFF. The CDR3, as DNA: TGTGCCAGCAGCTGGGGGGGTAGGAATGAGCAGTTCTTC.

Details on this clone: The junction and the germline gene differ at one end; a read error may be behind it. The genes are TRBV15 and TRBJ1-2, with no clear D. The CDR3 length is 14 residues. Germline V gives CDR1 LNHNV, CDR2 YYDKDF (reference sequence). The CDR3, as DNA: TGTGCCACCAGCAGAGGGGCGGGGAACTTTGGCTACACCTTC. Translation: CATSRGAGNFGYTF.

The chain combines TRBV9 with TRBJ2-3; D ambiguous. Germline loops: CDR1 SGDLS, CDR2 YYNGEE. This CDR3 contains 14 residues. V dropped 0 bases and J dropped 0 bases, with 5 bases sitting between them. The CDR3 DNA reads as TGTGCCAGCAGCGTAGACGGGAGCACAGATACGCAGTATTTT. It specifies CASSVDGSTDTQYF.

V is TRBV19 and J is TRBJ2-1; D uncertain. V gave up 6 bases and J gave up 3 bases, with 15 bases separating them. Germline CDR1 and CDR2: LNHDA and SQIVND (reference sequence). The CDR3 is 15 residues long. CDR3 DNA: TGTGCCAGTAGCCCTACAGTCAACAGCTACAATGAGCAGTTCTTC. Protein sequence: CASSPTVNSYNEQFF.

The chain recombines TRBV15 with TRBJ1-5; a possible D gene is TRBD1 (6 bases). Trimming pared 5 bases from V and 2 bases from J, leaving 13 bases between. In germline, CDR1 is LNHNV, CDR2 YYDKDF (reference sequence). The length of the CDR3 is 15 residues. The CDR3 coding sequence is TGTGCCACCAGCGGAGGACAGTTTGGCAATCAGCCCCAGCATTTT. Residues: CATSGGQFGNQPQHF.

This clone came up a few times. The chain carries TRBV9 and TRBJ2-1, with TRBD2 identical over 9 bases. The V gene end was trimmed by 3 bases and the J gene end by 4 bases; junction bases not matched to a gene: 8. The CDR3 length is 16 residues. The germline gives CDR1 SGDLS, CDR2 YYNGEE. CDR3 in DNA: TGTGCCAGCAGCGGATCCGGGACTAGCAGTTACAATGAGCAGTTCTTC. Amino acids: CASSGSGTSSYNEQFF.

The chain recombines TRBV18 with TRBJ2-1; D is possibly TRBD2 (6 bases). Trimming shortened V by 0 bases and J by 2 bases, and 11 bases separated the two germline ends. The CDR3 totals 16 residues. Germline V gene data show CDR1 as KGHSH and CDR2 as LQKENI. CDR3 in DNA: TGTGCCAGCTCACCACCGAGCCGGGAGACCTACAATGAGCAGTTCTTC. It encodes CASSPPSRETYNEQFF.